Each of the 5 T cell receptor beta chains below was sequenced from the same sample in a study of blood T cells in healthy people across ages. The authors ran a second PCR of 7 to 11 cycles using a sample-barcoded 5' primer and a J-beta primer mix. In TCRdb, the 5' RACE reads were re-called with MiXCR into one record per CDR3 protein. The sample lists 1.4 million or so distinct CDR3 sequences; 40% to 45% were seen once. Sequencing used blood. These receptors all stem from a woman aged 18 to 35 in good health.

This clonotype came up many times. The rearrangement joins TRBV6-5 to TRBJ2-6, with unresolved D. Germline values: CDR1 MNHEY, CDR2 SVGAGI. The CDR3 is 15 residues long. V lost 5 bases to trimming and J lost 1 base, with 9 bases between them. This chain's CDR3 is CASSKTASGANVLTF. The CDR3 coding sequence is TGTGCCAGCAGTAAAACAGCGTCTGGGGCCAACGTCCTGACTTTC.

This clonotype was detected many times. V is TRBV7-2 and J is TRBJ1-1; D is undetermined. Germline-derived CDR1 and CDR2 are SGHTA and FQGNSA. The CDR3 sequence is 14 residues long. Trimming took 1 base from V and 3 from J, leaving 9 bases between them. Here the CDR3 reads CASSLVGRYTEAFF. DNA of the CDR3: TGTGCCAGCAGCTTAGTGGGGAGGTACACTGAAGCTTTCTTT.

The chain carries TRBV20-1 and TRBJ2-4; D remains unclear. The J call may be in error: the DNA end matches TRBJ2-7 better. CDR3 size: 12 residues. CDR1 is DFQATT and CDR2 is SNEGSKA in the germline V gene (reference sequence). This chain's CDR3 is CSARTVTYEQYF. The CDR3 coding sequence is TGCAGTGCAAGGACGGTAACCTACGAGCAGTACTTC.

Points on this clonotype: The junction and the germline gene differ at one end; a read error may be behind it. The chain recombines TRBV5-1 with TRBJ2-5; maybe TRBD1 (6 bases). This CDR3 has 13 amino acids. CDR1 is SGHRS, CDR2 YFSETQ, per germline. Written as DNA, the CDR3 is TGCGCCGGCAGCCGACAGGCTCGGGAGACCCAGTACTTC. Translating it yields CAGSRQARETQYF.

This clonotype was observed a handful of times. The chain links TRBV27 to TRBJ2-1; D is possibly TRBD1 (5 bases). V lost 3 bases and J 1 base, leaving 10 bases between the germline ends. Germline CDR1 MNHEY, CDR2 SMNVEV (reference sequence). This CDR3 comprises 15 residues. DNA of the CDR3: TGTGCCAGCAGTTTCGGCAGGGCATCCTACAATGAGCAGTTCTTC. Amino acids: CASSFGRASYNEQFF.